This T cell receptor beta chain was captured by sequencing in a study of T cell responses to AZD1222 COVID-19 vaccine. Findings and caveats of the study: Increased Spike-specific TCR breadth and depth were observed after two AZD1222 doses. The study reported that nearly half of spike-specific TCRs target unmutated variant regions. The sample set comprised mostly white British donors with more females, and clonal diversity was possibly underestimated. Repertoire sampling happened only post peak T cell response.

Germline CDR1 MNHEY, CDR2 SVGAGI. CDR3 length: 13 amino acids. V lost 4 bases and J 7 bases, leaving 13 bases between the germline ends. Concerning this clone: Antigen unknown.

Sequenced by immunoSEQ multiplex PCR; TCRdb stores in-frame clones only, minus some. The sample lists around 130,000 clones; roughly 90% were seen once. The V call is TRBV6-5, the J call TRBJ1-2; no reliable D call. The origin of this receptor is an adult in good health. Sequencing was performed on peripheral blood, taken on day 0 of AZD1222 vaccination. In nucleotides, the CDR3 is TGTGCCAGCAGTTCTGGGATCTTAACTGGCTACACCTTC. Translating it yields CASSSGILTGYTF.